A selection of T cell receptor beta chains follows, all from one sample in a study of T cell responses to AZD1222 COVID-19 vaccine. The repertoire was sequenced with immunoSEQ multiplex PCR; TCRdb's copy has only in-frame clones and lacks some. The table includes about 140,000 clones, 85% to 95% detected once. The sample consisted of peripheral blood, taken after recovery from COVID-19. The receptors stem from an adult who had recovered from COVID-19. The CDR3 runs from the conserved cysteine through the conserved F or W. A D gene is named only where the DNA matches it firmly. Clone size appears in some rows only: once, few, many, or a class for an expanded clone.

V gene	clone size	J gene	D gene	CDR3 protein	CDR3 DNA
TRBV5-3	.	TRBJ1-2	.	CARSLAEQRGGYYGYTF	TGTGCCAGAAGCTTGGCCGAACAACGAGGGGGGTACTATGGCTACACCTTC
TRBV5-4	.	TRBJ1-1	TRBD1	CASSLVPPGQRNTEAFF	TGTGCCAGCAGCTTGGTCCCGCCGGGACAGAGGAACACTGAAGCTTTCTTT
TRBV28	.	TRBJ1-5	.	CAVGQPNQPQHF	TGTGCCGTTGGACAGCCCAATCAGCCCCAGCATTTT
TRBV10-3	.	TRBJ2-5	TRBD2	CAISPGMGGETQYF	TGTGCCATCAGCCCAGGGATGGGGGGGGAGACCCAGTACTTC
TRBV2	.	TRBJ2-7	TRBD1	CASGDRDEASEQYF	TGTGCCAGTGGGGACAGGGATGAGGCTAGCGAGCAGTACTTC
TRBV7-9	.	TRBJ1-6	.	CASSPDNSPLHF	TGTGCCAGCAGTCCCGATAATTCACCCCTCCACTTT
TRBV10-3	.	TRBJ1-5	TRBD1	CAISAADRGLSNQPQHF	TGTGCCATCAGTGCCGCCGACAGGGGGCTTAGCAATCAGCCCCAGCATTTT
TRBV27	.	TRBJ2-7	.	CASSTGRGDYEQYF	TGTGCCAGCAGTACGGGGCGGGGAGACTACGAGCAGTACTTC
TRBV23-1	.	TRBJ2-3	TRBD1	CASSHSVSPGQGTIVTDTQYF	TGCGCCAGCAGTCATTCCGTTTCACCGGGACAGGGGACCATTGTCACAGATACGCAGTATTTT
TRBV7-9	.	TRBJ2-6	.	CASSLGRVGANVLTF	TGTGCCAGCAGCTTAGGGAGGGTTGGGGCCAACGTCCTGACTTTC
TRBV27	once	TRBJ1-2	TRBD1	CASSLSGQGAGYGYTF	TGTGCCAGCAGTTTATCTGGACAGGGGGCCGGCTATGGCTACACCTTC
TRBV3-1/TRBV3-2	.	TRBJ2-5	.	CASSHQETQYF	TGTGCTAGCAGCCACCAAGAGACCCAGTACTTC